This is a list of T cell receptor beta chains from one sample in a study of CD8 T cells in Susac syndrome. Using its own MiXCR run on the immunoSEQ multiplex PCR reads, TCRdb lists one record per CDR3 protein. The data hold some 260,000 distinct CDR3 sequences, with about 88% observed a single time. Sequencing was performed on CD8+ T cells from PBMCs. The receptor source for this set is a human donor with multiple sclerosis. The CDR3 runs from the conserved cysteine through the conserved F or W. The order of the fields is V gene, CDR3 protein.

>TRBV20-1
CSALRREGRYEQYF
>TRBV7-9
CASSPSAGVRNEQFF
>TRBV4-1
CASRRTGSYGYTF
>TRBV20-1
CSAPRNWGAGEQYF
>TRBV6-1
CASSGPPGQGTDEQFF
>TRBV7-9
CAGSRLKGWNTEAFF
>TRBV27
CASSDDSLRLFF
>TRBV19
CASRTGGEGYTF
>TRBV10-3
CAISPGGLESTGELFF
>TRBV4-1
CASSRQGPVGYTF
>TRBV29-1
CSAGRDTPNYGYTF
>TRBV5-1
CASSLARTSSYEQYF
>TRBV12-3/TRBV12-4
CASSLSLGRTEGEYTEAFF
>TRBV30
CAWSVPETRNEQYF
>TRBV9
CASSVDGDLGSTQQYF
>TRBV2
CASSEDRGGSYEQYF
>TRBV11-2
CASSLGGGTGQETQYF
>TRBV19
CASSRGLRSTDTQYF
>TRBV27
CASSTGTSGQEQFF
>TRBV5-6
CASSNDRGSYEQYF
>TRBV29-1
CSARAQVTYEQYF
>TRBV6-1
CASSLTSGRLETQYF
>TRBV3-1
CASSQDQATNEQFF
>TRBV9
CASGSTYHEQYF
>TRBV6-1
CASSEVPRANYGYTF
>TRBV20-1
CSAAGLAGGRTGELFF
>TRBV10-1
CAAGDTDTGELFF
>TRBV25-1
CASGPPRSSYNEQFF
>TRBV6-1
CASSRPAGTRAGEQYF